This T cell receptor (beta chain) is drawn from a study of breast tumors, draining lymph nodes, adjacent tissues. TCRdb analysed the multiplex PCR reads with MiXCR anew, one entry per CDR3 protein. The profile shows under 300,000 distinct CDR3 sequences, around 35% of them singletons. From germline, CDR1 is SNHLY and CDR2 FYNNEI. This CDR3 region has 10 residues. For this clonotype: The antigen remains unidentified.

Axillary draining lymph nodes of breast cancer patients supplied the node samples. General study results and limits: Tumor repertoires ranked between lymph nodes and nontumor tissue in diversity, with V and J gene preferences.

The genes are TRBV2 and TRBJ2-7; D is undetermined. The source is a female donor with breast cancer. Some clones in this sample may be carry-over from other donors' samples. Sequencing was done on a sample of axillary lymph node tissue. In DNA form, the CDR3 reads TGTGCTAGTCACCAGGACGAGCAGTACTTC. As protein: CASHQDEQYF.